The TCR beta chain under discussion was sequenced for a study of blood T cells in healthy people across ages. Findings and caveats of the study: Older age went with lower TCR beta diversity per million T cells, in a roughly linear way.

A J-beta primer mix and a sample-barcoded 5' primer were used in a second PCR of roughly 6 to 11 cycles. A single record per CDR3 protein comes from TCRdb applying MiXCR to the 5' RACE reads. This sample has around 1.7 million distinct CDR3 sequences; about 28% occur once, and the top ten carry less than 9.5%. Comment on this clonotype: As yet, its antigen is unknown.

The CDR3 sequence is 16 residues long. Per germline, CDR1 SGHRS and CDR2 YFSETQ. The V end lost 2 bases, the J end lost 4 bases, and 18 bases lay between the germline ends. Input material: blood. The sequence derives from a woman in her 30s in good health. The chain uses TRBV5-1 and TRBJ2-5; D might be TRBD1 (6 bases). The chain's CDR3 is CASSFGIQGVGETQYF. The CDR3 nucleotides read TGCGCCAGCAGCTTCGGTATACAGGGTGTGGGAGAGACCCAGTACTTC.